Below, 27 T cell receptor beta chains from the same sample are listed, as sequenced in a study of T cell repertoires in cytomegalovirus infection. TCRdb processed the reads anew with MiXCR; each CDR3 protein has one entry. The data hold 500,000 to 600,000 distinct CDR3 sequences, with approximately 15% observed a single time. Sequencing input: CD8+ T cells from PBMCs. The receptors originated from a human donor in good health (CMV status not recorded). Some clones in this sample may be carry-over from other donors' samples.

This clonotype was seen a handful of times. The CDR3 loop is CASSQDADIALSYEQYF. CDR3 DNA: TGTGCCAGCAGCCAAGACGCCGATATAGCGCTATCCTACGAGCAGTACTTC. The rearrangement uses TRBV4-2 and TRBJ2-7, with a possible D match to TRBD2 (5 bases). The CDR3 sequence is 17 residues long. Germline CDR1 reads LGHNA; CDR2 reads YNFKEQ. Trimming shortened V by 0 bases and J by 1 base, and 16 bases separated the two germline ends.

The V call is TRBV12-5, the J call TRBJ1-2; the match to TRBD1 covers 8 bases. Germline loops: CDR1 LGHNT, CDR2 FRNRAP. This CDR3 has 16 residues. The V segment lost 1 base and the J segment 6 bases; nucleotides outside the gene matches: 10. CDR3 DNA: TGTGCTAGTGGTTTGGGTTACCGGACAGGGTTGGATGGCTACACCTTC. This codes for CASGLGYRTGLDGYTF.

The chain has TRBV27 and TRBJ1-5; TRBD1 aligns across 7 bases. V gave up 8 bases and J gave up 2 bases; unmatched junction bases: 9. This CDR3 is 15 amino acids long. Per the germline V gene, CDR1 is MNHEY and CDR2 is SMNVEV (reference sequence). CDR3: CASGDRVGGNQPQHF. The CDR3 nucleotides read TGTGCCAGCGGAGACAGGGTTGGAGGCAATCAGCCCCAGCATTTT.

This clonotype showed up many times. The gene calls are TRBV7-6 and TRBJ2-2; D gene uncertain. CDR3 size: 17 residues. CDR1 and CDR2 (germline): SGHVS, FNYEAQ. Between the trimmed V and J ends, which lost 4 bases and 3 bases, there was a span of 18 bases. This chain's CDR3 is CASSSRALTRDTGELFF. The DNA of the CDR3 is TGTGCCAGCAGCTCCCGCGCCTTAACCCGCGACACCGGGGAGCTGTTTTTT. The entire variable domain, with the rest obtained from reference TRBV7-6 and TRBJ2-2, is as follows: GAGVSQSPRYKVTKRGQDVALRCDPISGHVSLYWYRQALGQGPEFLTYFNYEAQQDKSGLPNDRFSAERPEGSISTLTIQRTEQRDSAMYRCASSSRALTRDTGELFFGEGSRLTVL.

This clonotype occurred many times. This chain connects TRBV7-2 to TRBJ2-4; no clear D. CDR1 and CDR2 (germline): SGHTA, FQGNSA. The CDR3 is made up of 14 amino acids. The V and J ends lost 0 bases and 7 bases respectively, with 10 bases between them. The CDR3 DNA reads as TGTGCCAGCAGCTTAGCCCCTCGGCGGAACATTCAGTACTTC. Its translation is CASSLAPRRNIQYF.

This clonotype was recorded many times. The rearrangement uses TRBV2 and TRBJ2-5; D is possibly TRBD1 (6 bases). In germline, CDR1 is SNHLY, CDR2 FYNNEI. V gave up 4 bases and J gave up 0 bases, with 9 bases separating them. The CDR3 covers 14 residues. The CDR3 loop is CASSAGQYQETQYF. Here the CDR3 DNA reads TGTGCCAGCAGTGCAGGACAGTACCAAGAGACCCAGTACTTC.

This clonotype was picked up many times. The gene calls are TRBV7-6 and TRBJ1-1; D perhaps matches TRBD1 (5 bases). The CDR3 is 14 amino acids. The germline V gene has CDR1 SGHVS and CDR2 FNYEAQ. Trimming stripped 5 bases from V and 2 bases from J, with 12 bases between. Here the CDR3 DNA reads TGTGCCAGCAGCCCCCGGGGCAGCAACACTGAAGCTTTCTTT. Translating it yields CASSPRGSNTEAFF.

This clonotype was picked up a small number of times. The rearrangement uses TRBV5-5 and TRBJ1-1, with TRBD1 matching over 8 bases. The length of the CDR3 is 15 residues. Germline values: CDR1 SGHKS, CDR2 YYEKEE (reference sequence). V shed 1 base and J 11 bases; nucleotides not matched to a gene: 13. CDR3 DNA sequence: TGTGCCAGCAGCTTGCCCAGAGCAGGGGGCTTAGAGGCTTTCTTT. Translating gives CASSLPRAGGLEAFF.

J is TRBJ1-1 and V is TRBV14; 7 bases match TRBD1. This CDR3 has 13 residues. CDR1 is SGHDN, CDR2 FVKESK, per germline. Losses at the gene ends were 2 bases for V and 7 bases for J; bases not matched to a gene: 4. The CDR3, as DNA: TGTGCCAGCAGCCAACGACAGGGCAATGAAGCTTTCTTT. Translation: CASSQRQGNEAFF.

As regards this clonotype: A much larger clone is a single base away; this may be a read error. The V call is TRBV6-1, the J call TRBJ1-6; D is ambiguous. The CDR3 sequence is 14 residues long. The germline gives CDR1 MNHNS, CDR2 SASEGT. The CDR3 sequence: CASSEVSYKSPLHF. Here the CDR3 DNA reads TGTGCCAGCAGTGAGGTCAGCTATAAGTCACCCCTCCACTTT.

This chain uses TRBV5-1 with TRBJ1-4; maybe TRBD1 (5 bases). Trimming took 4 bases from V and 6 from J, leaving 10 bases between them. The CDR3 covers 13 residues. CDR1 and CDR2 (germline): SGHRS, YFSETQ. CDR3 bases: TGCGCCAGCAGCCCCGGGGGATATGAAAAACTGTTTTTT. Translated: CASSPGGYEKLFF.

This clonotype was observed many times. The chain joins TRBV7-9 to TRBJ2-7, with D tentatively TRBD1 (6 bases). Germline V gives CDR1 SEHNR, CDR2 FQNEAQ (reference sequence). The CDR3 spans 15 residues. V was trimmed by 8 bases and J by 3 bases, leaving 20 bases between them. The CDR3 reads CASQSPDSPNYEQYF. In DNA, the CDR3 is TGTGCCAGCCAAAGCCCGGACAGCCCGAACTACGAGCAGTACTTC.

The J gene is TRBJ1-4, the V gene TRBV15, with a tentative D call TRBD1 (5 bases). The germline CDR1 and CDR2 sequences are LNHNV and YYDKDF (reference sequence). Between the trimmed V and J ends, which lost 5 bases and 1 base, there was a span of 17 bases. The CDR3 is 17 residues long. CDR3: CATSPVYRIGTNEKLFF. For the CDR3, the DNA is TGTGCCACCAGCCCGGTGTACAGGATAGGAACTAATGAAAAACTGTTTTTT.

This clonotype was seen a handful of times. V gene TRBV20-1 combines with J gene TRBJ2-1; 10 bases align to TRBD2. CDR1 and CDR2 from the germline V gene are DFQATT and SNEGSKA (reference sequence). After removal of 1 base from V and 0 bases from J, the junction contained 6 bases not matched to a gene. The CDR3 extends over 17 amino acids. CDR3 nucleotide sequence: TGCAGTGCTAGAGGAGCTAGCGGGAGCCCCTCCTACAATGAGCAGTTCTTC. This translates into CSARGASGSPSYNEQFF.

The rearrangement joins TRBV19 to TRBJ2-1, with 12 nucleotides matching TRBD2. Germline assignment: CDR1 LNHDA and CDR2 SQIVND (reference sequence). Unmatched junction bases numbered 12, after V lost 6 bases and J lost 6 bases. This CDR3 contains 17 residues. CDR3 bases: TGTGCCAGTAGGCGAGGGCTGACTAGCGGGGGTCTCAATGAGCAGTTCTTC. It translates to CASRRGLTSGGLNEQFF.

The genes are TRBV4-2 and TRBJ1-1; TRBD1 might be the D (5 bases). Trimming left V 5 bases short and J 1 base short, with 17 bases between. The CDR3 totals 16 residues. CDR1 and CDR2 from the germline V gene are LGHNA and YNFKEQ. The CDR3 reads CASSTFQGAANTEAFF. CDR3 DNA sequence: TGTGCCAGCAGCACCTTCCAGGGTGCGGCGAACACTGAAGCTTTCTTT.

This clonotype was counted at least ten times. V and J are TRBV12-3 or TRBV12-4 and TRBJ2-1; 7 nucleotides agree with TRBD1. The CDR3 covers 14 residues. J was trimmed by 5 bases and V by 7 bases; bases with no gene match: 8. CDR3 amino acids: CASTLDRRDNEQFF. The CDR3 region has the DNA TGTGCCAGCACCTTGGACAGGAGAGACAATGAGCAGTTCTTC.

The rearrangement links TRBV15 to TRBJ1-1, with 7 bases lining up with TRBD1. V shed 5 bases, J shed 5 bases, and the junction held 5 bases outside the gene matches. The V gene's germline CDR1 is LNHNV and CDR2 YYDKDF (reference sequence). This CDR3 region has 13 residues. The CDR3 region is CATSVSRGTEAFF. CDR3 nucleotides: TGTGCCACCAGCGTATCCAGGGGGACTGAAGCTTTCTTT.

This clonotype was counted at least ten times. J is TRBJ2-5 and V is TRBV7-3, with D maybe TRBD2 (6 bases). The V and J ends lost 5 bases and 4 bases respectively, with 14 bases between them. This CDR3 has 14 residues. Germline CDR1 SGHTA, CDR2 FQGTGA. The CDR3 here is CASSAPGLGETQYF. The CDR3, as DNA: TGTGCCAGCAGCGCACCGGGACTCGGAGAGACCCAGTACTTC.

This clonotype was observed at least ten times. The chain employs TRBV7-9 and TRBJ2-3, with no clear D. The CDR3 has 13 residues. Germline CDR1 reads SEHNR; CDR2 reads FQNEAQ (reference sequence). The V gene lost 0 bases and the J gene lost 11 bases, with 12 bases spanning the gap. Written as DNA, the CDR3 is TGTGCCAGCAGCTTAGCTAACTGGGGTATGCAGTATTTT. It translates to CASSLANWGMQYF.

The V and J genes are TRBV3-1 and TRBJ1-5; 11 nucleotides align to TRBD1. The CDR3 has 16 residues. Germline lookup yields CDR1 LGHDT and CDR2 YNNKEL (reference sequence). The ends lost 5 bases at V and 4 bases at J; junction bases unmatched: 7. Written as DNA, the CDR3 is TGTGCCAGCAGCAATGGACAGGGGGCGATGAATCAGCCCCAGCATTTT. Translating gives CASSNGQGAMNQPQHF.

This clonotype was seen repeatedly, ten times or more. CDR3 sequence reads: CASSLMGAASENGYTF. In nucleotides, the CDR3 is TGTGCCAGCAGTTTAATGGGGGCAGCGAGTGAAAATGGCTACACCTTC. This rearrangement joins TRBV27 to TRBJ1-2; possible D gene TRBD1, 6 bases. Germline V lookup: CDR1 MNHEY, CDR2 SMNVEV (reference sequence). V lost 2 bases, J lost 6 bases, and 19 bases lay in between. This CDR3 is built from 16 residues.

The gene calls are TRBV5-1 and TRBJ2-1; TRBD2 aligns across 11 bases. CDR1 is SGHRS, CDR2 YFSETQ, per germline. There are 15 residues in the CDR3. Unmatched junction bases numbered 2, after V lost 1 base and J lost 5 bases. The CDR3 DNA follows: TGCGCCAGCAGCTTGACTAGCGGGAGCCACAATGAGCAGTTCTTC. It codes for CASSLTSGSHNEQFF.

This clonotype was found many times. The chain couples TRBV7-9 to TRBJ1-6; possible D gene TRBD1, 6 bases. V was cut by 4 bases and J by 5 bases, with 15 bases left in between. The germline V gene encodes CDR1 SEHNR and CDR2 FQNEAQ (reference sequence). This CDR3 region has 16 residues. As DNA, the CDR3 is TGTGCCAGCAGCTACACAGCGGGGGCTAATAATTCACCCCTCCACTTT. Its translation: CASSYTAGANNSPLHF.

This clonotype was observed a handful of times. The chain links TRBV6-6 to TRBJ2-7; D may be TRBD2 (5 bases). The germline V gene has CDR1 MNHNY and CDR2 SVGAGI (reference sequence). CDR3 size: 13 residues. Trimming pared 7 bases from V and 3 bases from J, leaving 13 bases between. CDR3 coding DNA: TGTGCCAGCATCCTGGGGAGTCTCTACGAGCAGTACTTC. Protein sequence: CASILGSLYEQYF.

The table lists this clonotype with many counts. This chain connects TRBV4-1 to TRBJ2-5, with 12 nucleotides matching TRBD1. Germline CDR1 is MGHRA and CDR2 is YSYEKL. The V gene end was trimmed by 2 bases and the J gene end by 3 bases; junction bases not matched to a gene: 4. The CDR3 has 16 residues. CDR3 nucleotide sequence: TGCGCCAGCAGCCAACGGGACAGGGGGCGTGAAGAGACCCAGTACTTC. This gives the protein CASSQRDRGREETQYF.

The rearrangement uses TRBV7-9 and TRBJ1-2; D remains unclear. The CDR3 sequence is 15 residues long. The V gene lost 4 bases and the J gene lost 1 base, with 13 bases spanning the gap. Germline CDR1 is SEHNR and CDR2 is FQNEAQ (reference sequence). CDR3 in DNA: TGTGCCAGCAGCTACCAGCTGGAAAATAACTATGGCTACACCTTC. Its protein product is CASSYQLENNYGYTF.